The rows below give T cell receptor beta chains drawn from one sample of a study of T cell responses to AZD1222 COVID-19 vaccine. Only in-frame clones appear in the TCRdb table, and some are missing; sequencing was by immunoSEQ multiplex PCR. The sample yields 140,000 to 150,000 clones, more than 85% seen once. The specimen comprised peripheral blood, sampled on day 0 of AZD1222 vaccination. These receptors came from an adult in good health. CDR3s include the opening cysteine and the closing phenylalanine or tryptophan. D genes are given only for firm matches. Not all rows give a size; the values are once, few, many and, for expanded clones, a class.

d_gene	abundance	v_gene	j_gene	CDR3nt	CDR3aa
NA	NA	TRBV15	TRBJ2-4	TGTGCCACCAGCAGAGATATGGGGGGCGCAGGGGACATTCAGTACTTC	CATSRDMGGAGDIQYF
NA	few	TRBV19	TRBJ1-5	TGTGCCAGTAGTCCTTCGAATCAGCCCCAGCATTTT	CASSPSNQPQHF
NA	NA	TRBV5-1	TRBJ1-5	TGCGCCAGCAGTCCAACCCAGGGAGGCCAGCCCCAGCATTTT	CASSPTQGGQPQHF
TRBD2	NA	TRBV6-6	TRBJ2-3	TGTGCCAGCAGTCGACCACTAGCGGGGCACAGCACAGATACGCAGTATTTT	CASSRPLAGHSTDTQYF
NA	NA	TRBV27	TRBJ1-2	TGTGCCAGCAGTTTGGGGGGGGGCGGATTCTATGGCTACACCTTC	CASSLGGGGFYGYTF
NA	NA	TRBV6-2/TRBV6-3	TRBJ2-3	TGTGCCAGCAGTTTCCCCCGGGGGACAGCTTTGACAGATACGCAGTATTTT	CASSFPRGTALTDTQYF
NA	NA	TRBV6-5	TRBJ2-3	TGTGCCAGCAGTCCCTCCGGCGGGAGCACAGATACGCAGTATTTT	CASSPSGGSTDTQYF
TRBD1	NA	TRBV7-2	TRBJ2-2	TGTGCCAGCAGCTTAGTTTTTTGGGGACAGGGATACACCGGGGAGCTGTTTTTT	CASSLVFWGQGYTGELFF
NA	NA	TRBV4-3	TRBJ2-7	TGCGCCAGCAGCCAGGGGGGCGCATCCTACGAGCAGTACTTC	CASSQGGASYEQYF
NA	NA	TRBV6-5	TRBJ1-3	TGTGCCAGCAGAGTTAGCTCTGGAAACACCATATATTTT	CASRVSSGNTIYF
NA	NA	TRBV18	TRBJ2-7	TGTGCCAGCTCACCACCAGGGGGGGGCCATGGCTCCTACGAGCAGTACTTC	CASSPPGGGHGSYEQYF
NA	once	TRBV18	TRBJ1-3	TGTGCCAGCTCAACCAGCTCTGGAAACACCATATATTTT	CASSTSSGNTIYF
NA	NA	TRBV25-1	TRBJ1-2	TGTGCCAGCAGTGAATACTCAGGGGATGGCTACACCTTC	CASSEYSGDGYTF
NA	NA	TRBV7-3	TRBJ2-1	TGTGCCAGCAGCCCAGGTCGCTCCAATGAGCAGTTCTTC	CASSPGRSNEQFF
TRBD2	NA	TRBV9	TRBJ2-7	TGTGCCAGCAGTCGGACTAGCGCCTACGAGCAGTACTTC	CASSRTSAYEQYF
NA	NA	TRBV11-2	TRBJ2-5	TGTGCCAGCAGCTTGACGGTCCAAGAGACCCAGTACTTC	CASSLTVQETQYF
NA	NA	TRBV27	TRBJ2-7	TGTGCCAGCAGTCTCCTGGGGGTGTTC	CASSLLGVF
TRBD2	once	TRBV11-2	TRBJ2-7	TGTGCCAGCACAAATCGGCGGGGGGCCCCCTACGAGCAGTACTTC	CASTNRRGAPYEQYF
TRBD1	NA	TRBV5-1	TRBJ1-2	TGCGCCAGCAGCCCGGACAGGGAGAGGGATGGCTACACCTTC	CASSPDRERDGYTF
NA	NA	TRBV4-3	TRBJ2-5	TGCGCCAGCAGCCAAGAGGAGGGAGAGACCCAGTACTTC	CASSQEEGETQYF
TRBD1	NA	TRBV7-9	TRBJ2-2	TGTGCCAGCAGCTCCAACAGGGGTGGATCCGGGGAGCTGTTTTTT	CASSSNRGGSGELFF
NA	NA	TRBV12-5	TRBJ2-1	TGTGCTAGTGGTTTATACAGGGTGGACAATGAGCAGTTCTTC	CASGLYRVDNEQFF
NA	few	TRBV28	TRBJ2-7	TGTGCCAGCAGTCAATATGCCCCCGGCGCCTACGAGCAGTACTTC	CASSQYAPGAYEQYF
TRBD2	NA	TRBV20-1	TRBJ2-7	TGCAGTGCTAGTCGGGGCGGGGGGCTAAGCTACGAGCAGTACTTC	CSASRGGGLSYEQYF
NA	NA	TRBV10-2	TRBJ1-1	TGCGCCAGCAGTGAGTCGGGCGGGTTCCAGATGAACACTGAAGCTTTCTTT	CASSESGGFQMNTEAFF
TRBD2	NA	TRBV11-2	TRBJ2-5	TGTGCCAGCAGCCGCGGGACTAGCGGGCGGGTGTGGACCCAGTACTTC	CASSRGTSGRVWTQYF
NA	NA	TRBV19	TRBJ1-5	TGTGCCAGTAGGGACACGGGATATAGCAATCAGCCCCAGCATTTT	CASRDTGYSNQPQHF
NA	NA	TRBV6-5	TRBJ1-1	TGTGCCAGCACCAGGATAGGGTCCCGGAACACTGAAGCTTTCTTT	CASTRIGSRNTEAFF
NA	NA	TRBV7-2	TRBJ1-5	TGTGCCAGCAGCTTAAGGCCGGTCGACAATCAGCCCCAGCATTTT	CASSLRPVDNQPQHF
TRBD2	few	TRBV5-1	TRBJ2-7	TGCGCCAGCAGCTTGGCCGGGAGCGGGAGTGAGTACTTC	CASSLAGSGSEYF
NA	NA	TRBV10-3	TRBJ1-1	TGTGCCATCAGTGAGTCGTACAGGGAGGGAACTGAAGCTTTCTTT	CAISESYREGTEAFF
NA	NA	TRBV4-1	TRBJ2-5	TGCGCCAGCAGCCAAGAAGGTTCGGGACTCCTCCAAGAGACCCAGTACTTC	CASSQEGSGLLQETQYF
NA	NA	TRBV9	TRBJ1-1	TGTGCCAGCAGCCCCCCCCGGGTGAACACTGAAGCTTTCTTT	CASSPPRVNTEAFF
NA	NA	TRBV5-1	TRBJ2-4	TGCGCCAGCAGGTTTGGACTGGAGAACATTCAGTACTTC	CASRFGLENIQYF
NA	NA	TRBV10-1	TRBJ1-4	TGCGCCAGCACCCCGGATACCAGGAATGAAAAACTGTTTTTT	CASTPDTRNEKLFF
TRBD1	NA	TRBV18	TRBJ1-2	TGTGCCAGCTCACCAAGGGGACAGGGGTATGGCTACACCTTC	CASSPRGQGYGYTF
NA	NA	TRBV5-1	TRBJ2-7	TGCGCCAGCAGCCCTGCCCGGGACAAACTATACGAGCAGTACTTC	CASSPARDKLYEQYF
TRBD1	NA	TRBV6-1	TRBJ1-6	TGTGCCAGCAGTGAAATACCAGGGGGTAATTCACCCCTCCACTTT	CASSEIPGGNSPLHF
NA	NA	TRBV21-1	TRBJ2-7	TGTGCCAGCAGCAAAGCGCAATCCCTCGGCGGCGAGCAGTACTTC	CASSKAQSLGGEQYF
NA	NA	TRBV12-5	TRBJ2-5	TGTGCTAGTGGTCCCTCCCCTCCCCTTGCAGGGGATGGTGGAGAGACCCAGTACTTC	CASGPSPPLAGDGGETQYF
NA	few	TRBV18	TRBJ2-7	TGTGCCAGCTCTCGAGTTGGGGGCCTGAACGAGCAGTACTTC	CASSRVGGLNEQYF
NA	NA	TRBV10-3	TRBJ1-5	TGTGCCATCAGTGAAGGCAATCAGCCCCAGCATTTT	CAISEGNQPQHF
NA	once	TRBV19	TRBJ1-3	TGTGCCAGTAGTACACGGAGTGCACCCCAAACTGGAAACACCATATATTTT	CASSTRSAPQTGNTIYF
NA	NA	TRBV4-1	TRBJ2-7	TGCGCCAGCAGCCAAGGCATTGGGGAGTCCCAGGACGAGCAGTACTTC	CASSQGIGESQDEQYF
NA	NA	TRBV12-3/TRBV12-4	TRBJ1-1	TGTGCCAGCAGCCATACAGGGCCCACTGAAGCTTTCTTT	CASSHTGPTEAFF
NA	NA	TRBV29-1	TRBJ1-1	TGCAGCGTCCCCGCCCAAGACAGGCACACTGAAGCTTTCTTT	CSVPAQDRHTEAFF